The clone carrying this TCR beta chain was recorded a few times. V gave up 4 bases and J gave up 1 base; unmatched junction bases: 6. CDR1 and CDR2 (germline): SGHRS, YFSETQ. This CDR3 is 16 amino acids long. Researchers ran the PCR with 60 Vbeta and 13 Jbeta primers. Repertoires were generated with immunoSEQ multiplex PCR, while TCRdb's copy carries only in-frame clones and drops some. In the table there are about 82,000 clones, about 74% of which are singletons. The data derive from a study of cytomegalovirus exposure and HLA in healthy donors. Sequenced: PBMCs. This TCR was recovered from a woman aged 45-59 years in good health and CMV-seropositive. The chain uses TRBV5-1 and TRBJ2-4; 9 bases align to TRBD1. The CDR3 sequence: CASSIGQGSAKNIQYF. As DNA, the CDR3 is TGCGCCAGCAGCATCGGACAGGGGTCGGCCAAAAACATTCAGTACTTC.